One sample yielded the 7 T cell receptor beta chains listed below, sequenced in a study of shared clonotypes between healthy human individuals. Using immunoSEQ multiplex PCR, the repertoire was profiled, and TCRdb retains in-frame clones only, with some absent. Of hundreds of thousands of clones in the sample, around 80% were seen once. What was sequenced was PBMCs. These receptors were taken from a woman aged 40 to 50 in good health. Some clones in this sample may be carry-over from other donors' samples.

A few counts support this clone. The V and J genes are TRBV11-2 and TRBJ1-2, with D unclear. This CDR3 is 11 amino acids long. V dropped 4 bases and J dropped 11 bases, with 11 bases sitting between them. Germline-derived CDR1 and CDR2 are SGHAT and FQNNGV. Here the CDR3 DNA reads TGTGCCAGCAGCTCCTTGACTTCATACACCTTC. Translating gives CASSSLTSYTF. The complete variable domain, with remaining parts taken from reference TRBV11-2 and TRBJ1-2, reads EAGVAQSPRYKIIEKRQSVAFWCNPISGHATLYWYQQILGQGPKLLIQFQNNGVVDDSQLPKDRFSAERLKGVDSTLKIQPAKLEDSAVYLCASSSLTSYTFGSGTRLTVV.

This clone was detected once. CDR3: CASSLVLAGGPGADTQYF. In DNA, the CDR3 is TGTGCCAGCAGCTTGGTTCTAGCGGGAGGGCCGGGAGCAGATACGCAGTATTTT. The V call is TRBV5-6, the J call TRBJ2-3; TRBD2 agrees at 12 bases. CDR1 and CDR2 from the germline V gene are SGHDT and YYEEEE. V shed 0 bases, J shed 4 bases, and the junction held 9 bases outside the gene matches. CDR3 length: 18 amino acids.

This clone was counted a few times. The chain is built from TRBV19 and TRBJ1-5, with no clear D. Trimming left V 3 bases short and J 3 bases short, with 9 bases between. Germline lookup yields CDR1 LNHDA and CDR2 SQIVND (reference sequence). CDR3 size: 14 residues. CDR3 amino acids: CASSISQTNQPQHF. Here the CDR3 DNA reads TGTGCCAGTAGTATCAGTCAGACCAATCAGCCCCAGCATTTT.

This clone was seen just once. CDR3 DNA: TGTGCCAGCAGCGAGGGACCTGGAAACACCATATATTTT. Translating it yields CASSEGPGNTIYF. The J gene is TRBJ1-3, the V gene TRBV9, with D perhaps TRBD1 (5 bases). The V gene lost 3 bases and the J gene lost 2 bases, with 6 bases spanning the gap. Germline assignment: CDR1 SGDLS and CDR2 YYNGEE. The CDR3 spans 13 residues.

The V and J genes are TRBV6-4 and TRBJ2-1, with 9 bases fitting TRBD2. Germline trimming cut 0 bases from V and 6 bases from J; bases unmatched to any gene: 6. CDR3 size: 16 residues. The germline gives CDR1 MRHNA, CDR2 SNTAGT. The CDR3 DNA reads as TGTGCCAGCAGTGACTCGGCGGCGGGAGGGTTCAATGAGCAGTTCTTC. Translated, it gives CASSDSAAGGFNEQFF.

The V and J genes are TRBV6-5 and TRBJ1-2, with 8 bases fitting TRBD1. V lost 5 bases and J lost 7; bases outside the gene matches: 9. The CDR3 consists of 14 residues. Per the germline V gene, CDR1 is MNHEY and CDR2 is SVGAGI. The CDR3 spells CASSPDRVLGGYTF. CDR3 in DNA: TGTGCCAGCAGTCCGGACAGGGTTTTAGGTGGCTACACCTTC.

This clone was counted at least ten times. The chain is built from TRBV10-3 and TRBJ1-1; D not resolved. Germline CDR1 reads ENHRY; CDR2 reads SYGVKD. The CDR3 has 17 amino acids. Trimming left V 3 bases short and J 5 bases short, with 22 bases between. The CDR3 reads CAISDPGVNPLGTEAFF. DNA of the CDR3: TGTGCCATCAGTGACCCCGGGGTCAACCCTTTAGGGACTGAAGCTTTCTTT.